This T cell receptor beta chain was retrieved from a study of blood T cell repertoires in COVID-19. Study details: Nucleic acid was either cDNA or gDNA, and it came from T cells, B-cell-depleted T cells, or PBMCs.

The germline V gene has CDR1 MDHEN and CDR2 SYDVKM. V lost 10 bases, J lost 9 bases, and 18 bases lay in between. This CDR3 has 13 amino acids. Only in-frame clones appear in the TCRdb table, and some are missing; sequencing was by immunoSEQ multiplex PCR. The table shows about 270,000 clones, with less than 95% occurring only once. The chain couples TRBV28 to TRBJ2-2, with D possibly matching TRBD2 (5 bases). The sequenced sample was PBMCs or T cells enriched from blood (not recorded which). The clonotype comes from a man in his forties or fifties who had been exposed to COVID-19. DNA of the CDR3: TGTGCCACCAAAAAGTCGGGGTCCCGGGAGCTGTTTTTT. It encodes CATKKSGSRELFF.